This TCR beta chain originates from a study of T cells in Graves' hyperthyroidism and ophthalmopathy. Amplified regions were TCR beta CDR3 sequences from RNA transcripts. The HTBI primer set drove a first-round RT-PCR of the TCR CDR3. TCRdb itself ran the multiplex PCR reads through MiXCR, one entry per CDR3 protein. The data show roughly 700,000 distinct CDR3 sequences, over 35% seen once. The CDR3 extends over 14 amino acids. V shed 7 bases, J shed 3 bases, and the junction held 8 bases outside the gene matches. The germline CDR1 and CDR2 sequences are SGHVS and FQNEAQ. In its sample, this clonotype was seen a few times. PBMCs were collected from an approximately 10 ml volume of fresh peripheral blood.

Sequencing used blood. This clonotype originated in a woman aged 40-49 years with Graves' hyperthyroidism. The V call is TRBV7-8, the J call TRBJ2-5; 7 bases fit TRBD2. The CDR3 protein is CASNRGVPEETQYF. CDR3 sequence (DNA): TGTGCCAGCAACCGGGGGGTCCCGGAAGAGACCCAGTACTTC.